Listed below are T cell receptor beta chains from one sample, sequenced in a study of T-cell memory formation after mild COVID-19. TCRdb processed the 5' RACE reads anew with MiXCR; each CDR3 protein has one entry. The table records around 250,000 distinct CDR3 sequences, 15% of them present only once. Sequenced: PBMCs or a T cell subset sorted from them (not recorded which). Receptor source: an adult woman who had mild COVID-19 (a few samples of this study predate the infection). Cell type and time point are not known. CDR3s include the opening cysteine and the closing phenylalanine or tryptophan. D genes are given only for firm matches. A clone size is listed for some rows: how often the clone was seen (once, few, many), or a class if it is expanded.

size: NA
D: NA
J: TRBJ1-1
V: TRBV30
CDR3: CAWSFGGGKTEAFF
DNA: TGTGCCTGGAGTTTCGGGGGAGGGAAAACTGAAGCTTTCTTT

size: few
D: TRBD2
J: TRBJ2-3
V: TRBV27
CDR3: CASSPPGLAPSSTDTQYF
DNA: TGTGCCAGCAGTCCGCCGGGACTAGCGCCTTCTAGCACAGATACGCAGTATTTT

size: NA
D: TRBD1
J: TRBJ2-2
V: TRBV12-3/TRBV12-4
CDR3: CASRAGGPGELFF
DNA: TGTGCCAGCAGAGCAGGGGGCCCCGGGGAGCTGTTTTTT

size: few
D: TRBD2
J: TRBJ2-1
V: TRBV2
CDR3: CASSGAVTSGRGVYDEQFF
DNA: TGTGCCAGCAGTGGTGCCGTGACTAGCGGGAGAGGTGTCTACGATGAGCAGTTCTTC

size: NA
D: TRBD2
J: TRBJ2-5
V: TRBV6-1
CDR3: CASTRLAGRETQYF
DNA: TGTGCCAGCACCCGACTAGCTGGCCGCGAGACCCAGTACTTC

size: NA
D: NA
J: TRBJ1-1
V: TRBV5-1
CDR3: CASSRDLKKNTEAFF
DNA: TGCGCCAGCAGCCGGGACCTGAAAAAGAACACTGAAGCTTTCTTT

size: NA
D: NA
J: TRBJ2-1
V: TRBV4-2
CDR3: CASSSGYNEQFF
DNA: TGTGCCAGCAGTTCCGGGTACAATGAGCAGTTCTTC

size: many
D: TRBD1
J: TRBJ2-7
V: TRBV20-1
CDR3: CSARVGTAPYEQYF
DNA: TGCAGTGCTAGAGTCGGGACAGCCCCCTACGAGCAGTACTTC

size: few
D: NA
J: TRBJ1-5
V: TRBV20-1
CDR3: CSARVGGTREPQHF
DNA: TGCAGTGCTAGAGTGGGGGGCACTAGGGAGCCCCAGCATTTT

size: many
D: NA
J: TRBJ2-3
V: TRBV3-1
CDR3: CASSRGLLRGDTQYF
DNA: TGTGCCAGCAGCCGGGGACTCCTTCGGGGGGATACGCAGTATTTT

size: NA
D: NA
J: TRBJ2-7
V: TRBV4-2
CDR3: CASSPGHLSYEQYF
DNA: TGTGCCAGCAGCCCGGGACATCTCTCCTACGAGCAGTACTTC

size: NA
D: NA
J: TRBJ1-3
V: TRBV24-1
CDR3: CATMGGPSGNTIYF
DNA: TGTGCCACCATGGGAGGTCCTTCTGGAAACACCATATATTTT

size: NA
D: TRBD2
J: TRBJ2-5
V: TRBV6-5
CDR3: CASRSGGVETQYF
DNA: TGTGCCAGCAGGAGCGGGGGGGTGGAGACCCAGTACTTC

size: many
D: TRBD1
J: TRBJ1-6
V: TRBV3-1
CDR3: CASSQGQGSSPLHF
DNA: TGTGCCAGCAGCCAAGGACAGGGGAGTTCACCCCTCCACTTT

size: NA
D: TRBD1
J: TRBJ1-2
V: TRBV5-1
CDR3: CASSGDSNYGYTF
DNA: TGCGCCAGCAGCGGGGACAGTAACTATGGCTACACCTTC

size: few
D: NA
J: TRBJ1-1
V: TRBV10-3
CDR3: CAISESLGSMNTEAFF
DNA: TGTGCCATCAGTGAGTCATTGGGGAGCATGAACACTGAAGCTTTCTTT

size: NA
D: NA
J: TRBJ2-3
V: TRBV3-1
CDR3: CASSPTRGAGTDTQYF
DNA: TGTGCCAGCAGCCCTACCAGAGGGGCGGGCACAGATACGCAGTATTTT

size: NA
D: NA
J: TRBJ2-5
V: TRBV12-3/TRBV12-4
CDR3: CASSFGGNQYF
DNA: TGTGCCAGCAGTTTTGGGGGCAATCAGTACTTC

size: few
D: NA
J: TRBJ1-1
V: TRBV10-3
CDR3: CAISEIGPDTEAFF
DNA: TGTGCCATCAGTGAAATCGGTCCGGACACTGAAGCTTTCTTT

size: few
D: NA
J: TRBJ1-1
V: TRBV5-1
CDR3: CASSARQGSNTEAFF
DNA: TGCGCCAGCAGCGCCCGGCAGGGTTCGAACACTGAAGCTTTCTTT

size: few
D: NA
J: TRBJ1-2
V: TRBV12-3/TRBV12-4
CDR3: CASSLQEAYGYTF
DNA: TGTGCCAGCAGTTTACAGGAGGCCTATGGCTACACCTTC

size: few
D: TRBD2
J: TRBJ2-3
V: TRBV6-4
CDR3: CASKKTSASTDTQYF
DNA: TGTGCCAGCAAGAAGACTAGCGCCTCCACAGATACGCAGTATTTT

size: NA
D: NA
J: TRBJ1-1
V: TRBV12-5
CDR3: CASRRGPGLNTEAFF
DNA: TGTGCTAGTCGCCGGGGACCGGGTCTGAACACTGAAGCTTTCTTT

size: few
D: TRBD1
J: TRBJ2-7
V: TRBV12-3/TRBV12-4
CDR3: CASSHGQGSYEQYF
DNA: TGTGCCAGCAGCCATGGACAGGGGTCCTACGAGCAGTACTTC

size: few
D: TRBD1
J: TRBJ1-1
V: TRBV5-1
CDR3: CASSYRDRGKTEAFF
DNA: TGCGCCAGCAGCTACCGGGACAGGGGGAAGACTGAAGCTTTCTTT

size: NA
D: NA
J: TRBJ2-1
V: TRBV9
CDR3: CASSSTRDIFNEQFF
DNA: TGTGCCAGCAGCAGCACCCGGGACATCTTCAATGAGCAGTTCTTC

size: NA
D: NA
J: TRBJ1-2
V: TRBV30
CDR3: CAWNKGRRNYGYTF
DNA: TGTGCCTGGAACAAGGGACGTCGGAACTATGGCTACACCTTC

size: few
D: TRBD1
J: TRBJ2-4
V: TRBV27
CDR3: CASTPGQGWENIQYF
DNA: TGTGCCAGCACCCCGGGACAGGGCTGGGAAAACATTCAGTACTTC

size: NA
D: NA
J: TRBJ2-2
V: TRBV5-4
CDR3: CASSLGAFNTGELFF
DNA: TGTGCCAGCAGCTTGGGGGCCTTCAACACCGGGGAGCTGTTTTTT

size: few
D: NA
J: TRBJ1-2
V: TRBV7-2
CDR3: CASSRGGGSLGGYTF
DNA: TGTGCCAGCAGCCGCGGGGGGGGCAGCTTGGGTGGCTACACCTTC

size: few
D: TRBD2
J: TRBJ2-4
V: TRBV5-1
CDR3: CASSRLATSGGADGKNIQYF
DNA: TGCGCCAGCAGCCGATTAGCGACTAGCGGGGGGGCCGACGGCAAAAACATTCAGTACTTC

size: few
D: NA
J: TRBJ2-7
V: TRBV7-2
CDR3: CASSPKKGGFDTYEQYF
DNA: TGTGCCAGCAGCCCCAAGAAGGGTGGGTTCGACACCTACGAGCAGTACTTC

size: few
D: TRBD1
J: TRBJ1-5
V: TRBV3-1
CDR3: CASSRTGNQPQHF
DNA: TGTGCCAGCAGCCGGACAGGTAATCAGCCCCAGCATTTT

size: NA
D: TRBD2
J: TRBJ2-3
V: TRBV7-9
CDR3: CASSLQTSGVTDTQYF
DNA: TGTGCCAGCAGCTTACAGACTAGCGGGGTCACAGATACGCAGTATTTT

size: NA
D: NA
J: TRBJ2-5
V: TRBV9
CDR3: CASSDRTGQGTQYF
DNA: TGTGCCAGCAGCGACCGGACTGGCCAGGGGACCCAGTACTTC

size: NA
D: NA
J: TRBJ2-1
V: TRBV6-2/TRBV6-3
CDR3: CVLCSRPPGLANSYNEQFF
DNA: TGTGTACTCTGCAGCCGCCCTCCGGGACTCGCTAACTCCTACAATGAGCAGTTCTTC

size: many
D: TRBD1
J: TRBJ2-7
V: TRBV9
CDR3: CASSGTGSSSEQYF
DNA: TGTGCCAGCAGCGGGACAGGGTCTAGTAGCGAGCAGTACTTC

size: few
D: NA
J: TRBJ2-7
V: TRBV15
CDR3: CATSYSGNSYEQYF
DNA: TGTGCCACCTCTTATAGCGGAAACTCCTACGAGCAGTACTTC

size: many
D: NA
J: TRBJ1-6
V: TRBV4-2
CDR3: CASSVFAGNSPLHF
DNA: TGTGCCAGCAGTGTTTTCGCGGGGAATTCACCCCTCCACTTT

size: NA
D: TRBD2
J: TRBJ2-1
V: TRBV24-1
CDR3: CATSAGLAGGQSSVEQFF
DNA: TGTGCCACCAGTGCGGGACTAGCGGGGGGGCAGTCTTCAGTTGAGCAGTTCTTC

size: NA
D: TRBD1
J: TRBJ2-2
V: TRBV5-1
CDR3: CACSPRTGFAGELFF
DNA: TGCGCCTGCAGTCCGAGGACAGGGTTTGCCGGGGAGCTGTTTTTT

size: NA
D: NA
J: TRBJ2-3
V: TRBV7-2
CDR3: CASSLGPFRTDTQYF
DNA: TGTGCCAGCAGCTTAGGACCATTCCGCACAGATACGCAGTATTTT

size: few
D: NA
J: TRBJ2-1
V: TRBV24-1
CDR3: CATSAVYNEQFF
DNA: TGTGCCACCAGTGCAGTCTACAATGAGCAGTTCTTC

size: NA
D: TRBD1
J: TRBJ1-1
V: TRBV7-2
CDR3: CASSSQGTHTEAFF
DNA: TGTGCCAGCAGCTCACAGGGGACACACACTGAAGCTTTCTTT

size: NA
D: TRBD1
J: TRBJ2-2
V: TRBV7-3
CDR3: CASSSQGQAGTGELFF
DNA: TGTGCCAGCAGCTCCCAGGGACAGGCCGGCACCGGGGAGCTGTTTTTT

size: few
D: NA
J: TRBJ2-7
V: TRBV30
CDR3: CAWSDSLYEQYF
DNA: TGTGCCTGGAGTGACAGCCTTTACGAGCAGTACTTC

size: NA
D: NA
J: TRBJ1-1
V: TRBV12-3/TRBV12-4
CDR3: CASSFTEDTEAFF
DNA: TGTGCCAGCAGTTTCACGGAGGACACTGAAGCTTTCTTT

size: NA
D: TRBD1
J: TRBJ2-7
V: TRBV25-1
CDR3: CASSPQGSEYEQYF
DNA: TGTGCCAGCAGTCCACAGGGGAGTGAGTACGAGCAGTACTTC

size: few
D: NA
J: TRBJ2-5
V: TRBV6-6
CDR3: CASSFGRALQETQYF
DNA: TGTGCCAGCAGTTTCGGCAGGGCCCTCCAAGAGACCCAGTACTTC

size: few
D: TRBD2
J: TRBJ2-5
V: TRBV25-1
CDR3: CASSEGLAGAETQYF
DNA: TGTGCCAGCTCGGAGGGGTTAGCGGGGGCAGAGACCCAGTACTTC

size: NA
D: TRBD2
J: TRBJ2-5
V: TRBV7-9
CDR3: CASSRGGMETQYF
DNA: TGTGCCAGCAGCCGGGGGGGGATGGAGACCCAGTACTTC

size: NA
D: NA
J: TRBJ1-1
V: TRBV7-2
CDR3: CASSLRGFLNTEAFF
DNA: TGTGCCAGCAGCTTGCGAGGTTTCTTGAACACTGAAGCTTTCTTT

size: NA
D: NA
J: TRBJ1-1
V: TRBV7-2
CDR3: CASSLAPAVTEAFF
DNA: TGTGCCAGCAGCTTAGCCCCGGCGGTCACTGAAGCTTTCTTT

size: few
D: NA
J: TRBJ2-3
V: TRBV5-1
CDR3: CASSGDREGPTDTQYF
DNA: TGCGCCAGCAGCGGAGACAGGGAGGGTCCGACAGATACGCAGTATTTT

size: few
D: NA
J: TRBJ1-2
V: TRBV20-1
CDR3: CSAPMTGPGAIYGYTF
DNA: TGCAGTGCCCCAATGACAGGCCCCGGCGCCATCTATGGCTACACCTTC

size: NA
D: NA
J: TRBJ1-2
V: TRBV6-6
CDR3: CASSYLGAVNYGYTF
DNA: TGTGCCAGCAGTTACTTGGGGGCGGTTAACTATGGCTACACCTTC

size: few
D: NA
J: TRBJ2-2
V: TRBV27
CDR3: CASSLQPRGGELFF
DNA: TGTGCCAGCAGTTTGCAACCTAGGGGCGGGGAGCTGTTTTTT

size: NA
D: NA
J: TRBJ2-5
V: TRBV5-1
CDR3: CASSLTVLRETQYF
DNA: TGCGCCAGCAGCTTGACAGTTTTGAGGGAGACCCAGTACTTC